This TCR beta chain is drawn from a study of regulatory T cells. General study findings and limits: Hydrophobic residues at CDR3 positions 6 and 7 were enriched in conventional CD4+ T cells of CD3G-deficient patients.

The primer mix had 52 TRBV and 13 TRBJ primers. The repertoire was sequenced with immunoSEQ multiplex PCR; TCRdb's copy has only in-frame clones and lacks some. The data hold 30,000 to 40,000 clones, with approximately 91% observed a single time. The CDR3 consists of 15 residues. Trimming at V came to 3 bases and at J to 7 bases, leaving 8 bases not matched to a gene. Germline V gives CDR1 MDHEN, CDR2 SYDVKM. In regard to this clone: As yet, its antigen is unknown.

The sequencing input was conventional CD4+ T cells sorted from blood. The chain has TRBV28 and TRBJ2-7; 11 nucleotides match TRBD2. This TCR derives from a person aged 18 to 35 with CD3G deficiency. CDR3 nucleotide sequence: TGTGCCAGCAGTTTGGGGACTAGCGGCGCGGGGGAGCAGTACTTC. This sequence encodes CASSLGTSGAGEQYF.